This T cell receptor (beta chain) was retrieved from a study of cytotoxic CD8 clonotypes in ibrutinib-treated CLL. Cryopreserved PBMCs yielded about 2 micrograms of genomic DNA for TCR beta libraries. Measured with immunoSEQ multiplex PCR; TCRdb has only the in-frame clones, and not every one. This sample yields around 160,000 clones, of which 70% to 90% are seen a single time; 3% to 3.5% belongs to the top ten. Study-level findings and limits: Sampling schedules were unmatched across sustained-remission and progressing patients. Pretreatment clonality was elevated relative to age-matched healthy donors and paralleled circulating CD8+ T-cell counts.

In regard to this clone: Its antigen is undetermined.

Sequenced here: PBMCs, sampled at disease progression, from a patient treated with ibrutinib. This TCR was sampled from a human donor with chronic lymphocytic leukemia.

The CDR3 region is CASSLGLKNNEQFF. Written as DNA, the CDR3 is TGTGCCAGCAGTTTAGGACTAAAAAACAATGAGCAGTTCTTC. The V call is TRBV28, the J call TRBJ2-1; possible D gene TRBD2, 6 bases. Germline CDR1 MDHEN, CDR2 SYDVKM. V was clipped by 2 bases and J by 5 bases, with 10 bases between them. The CDR3 is 14 amino acids.